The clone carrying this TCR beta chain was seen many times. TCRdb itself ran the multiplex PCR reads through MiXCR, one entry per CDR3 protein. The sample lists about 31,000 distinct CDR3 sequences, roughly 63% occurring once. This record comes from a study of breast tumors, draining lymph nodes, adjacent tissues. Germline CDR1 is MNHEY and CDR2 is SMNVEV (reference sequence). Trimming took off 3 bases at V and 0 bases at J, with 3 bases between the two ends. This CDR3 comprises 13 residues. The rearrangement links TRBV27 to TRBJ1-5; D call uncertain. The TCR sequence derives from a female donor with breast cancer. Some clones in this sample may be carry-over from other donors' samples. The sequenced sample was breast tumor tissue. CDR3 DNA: TGTGCCAGCAGTTTCCGTAGCAATCAGCCCCAGCATTTT. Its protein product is CASSFRSNQPQHF.